A single sample gave rise to the 7 T cell receptor beta chains below, sequenced in a study of blood T cell repertoires in COVID-19. Here immunoSEQ multiplex PCR was the method, and the copy in TCRdb shows in-frame clones only, minus some. This sample has 100,000 to 150,000 clones, with about three quarters found just once. Material for sequencing was peripheral blood. The receptors shown here come from a woman aged 70-85 years with acute or convalescent COVID-19.

The rearrangement uses TRBV5-1 and TRBJ1-1; unclear D gene. The V gene's germline CDR1 is SGHRS and CDR2 YFSETQ. This CDR3 comprises 14 residues. V lost 0 bases and J 1 base, leaving 7 bases between the germline ends. The CDR3: CASSLAFGNTEAFF. DNA of the CDR3: TGCGCCAGCAGCTTGGCCTTCGGGAACACTGAAGCTTTCTTT. Using reference TRBV5-1 and TRBJ1-1 for the parts outside the CDR3, the full variable domain is KAGVTQTPRYLIKTRGQQVTLSCSPISGHRSVSWYQQTPGQGLQFLFEYFSETQRNKGNFPGRFSGRQFSNSRSEMNVSTLELGDSALYLCASSLAFGNTEAFFGQGTRLTVV.

V usage is TRBV11-2 and J usage is TRBJ1-6, with 11 bases lining up with TRBD1. The CDR3 sequence is 17 residues long. The V gene's germline CDR1 is SGHAT and CDR2 FQNNGV. Losses at the gene ends were 4 bases for V and 10 bases for J; bases not matched to a gene: 12. CDR3 amino acids: CASSSLFGQGASSPLHF. CDR3 coding DNA: TGTGCCAGCAGCTCCCTCTTTGGACAGGGGGCCTCATCACCCCTCCACTTT. Full variable domain (rest looked up from reference TRBV11-2 and TRBJ1-6): EAGVAQSPRYKIIEKRQSVAFWCNPISGHATLYWYQQILGQGPKLLIQFQNNGVVDDSQLPKDRFSAERLKGVDSTLKIQPAKLEDSAVYLCASSSLFGQGASSPLHFGNGTRLTVT.

This clone was recorded a few times. This chain uses TRBV3-1 (or the pseudogene TRBV3-2) with TRBJ2-2; TRBD1 matches 7 bases. V shed 1 base, J shed 3 bases, and the junction held 8 bases outside the gene matches. Germline V gene lookup returns CDR1 LGHDT and CDR2 YNNKEL (reference sequence). CDR3 size: 17 residues. Written as DNA, the CDR3 is TGTGCCAGCAGCCAAGTGTTAGGGGGCGAGTACACCGGGGAGCTGTTTTTT. The encoded protein is CASSQVLGGEYTGELFF.

The V call is TRBV7-2, the J call TRBJ1-1, with 9 bases identical to TRBD1. The junction had 8 bases not matched to a gene; V was cut back by 1 base and J by 5 bases. There are 16 residues in the CDR3. Germline-derived CDR1 and CDR2 are SGHTA and FQGNSA. CDR3 region: CASSLDTGGAGTEAFF. The CDR3 DNA follows: TGTGCCAGCAGCTTAGACACAGGGGGCGCCGGTACTGAAGCTTTCTTT.

The J gene is TRBJ2-7, the V gene TRBV5-5, with a tentative D call TRBD1 (5 bases). Germline V gene sequence: CDR1 SGHKS, CDR2 YYEKEE (reference sequence). The V end lost 0 bases, the J end lost 2 bases, and 12 bases lay between the germline ends. The CDR3 is 15 amino acids. This CDR3 is CASSLEGRGPYEQYF. CDR3 coding DNA: TGTGCCAGCAGCTTGGAGGGGCGAGGCCCCTACGAGCAGTACTTC. The variable domain in full, with the rest retrieved from reference TRBV5-5 and TRBJ2-7, is DAGVTQSPTHLIKTRGQQVTLRCSPISGHKSVSWYQQVLGQGPQFIFQYYEKEERGRGNFPDRFSARQFPNYSSELNVNALLLGDSALYLCASSLEGRGPYEQYFGPGTRLTVT.

This clone appeared a few times. V gene TRBV7-9 combines with J gene TRBJ2-1; 10 bases line up with TRBD2. Trimming removed 1 base from V and 4 bases from J; junction bases left unmatched: 4. This CDR3 has 16 amino acids. CDR1 and CDR2 (germline): SEHNR, FQNEAQ (reference sequence). The CDR3 protein is CASSLGLAGVYNEQFF. In DNA, the CDR3 is TGTGCCAGCAGCTTAGGGCTAGCGGGAGTGTACAATGAGCAGTTCTTC.

V is TRBV5-1 and J is TRBJ1-3, with no clear D. Germline CDR1 SGHRS, CDR2 YFSETQ. Trimming shortened V by 0 bases and J by 7 bases, and 17 bases separated the two germline ends. The CDR3 is 16 residues long. In DNA, the CDR3 is TGCGCCAGCAGCTTGGCCTTAGGCACGTCCGGGAACACCATATATTTT. Protein: CASSLALGTSGNTIYF.